This T cell receptor beta chain was recovered during a study of blood T cell repertoires in COVID-19. Per the original data handling: Estimation of nucleated cell counts was performed using reference gene primer amplification. Produced via immunoSEQ multiplex PCR; TCRdb's table is partial and in-frame only. The DNA gave D and trimming, while V, J and clone size come from that table. In the table there are 350,000 to 450,000 clones, about 90% of which are singletons. V was clipped by 5 bases and J by 0 bases; unmatched bases: 3. Germline V gene sequence: CDR1 KGHSH, CDR2 LQKENI. The CDR3 extends over 14 amino acids.

The TCR was taken from a man between 35 and 55 years old with acute or convalescent COVID-19. This sequence joins TRBV18 and TRBJ1-1, with 7 nucleotides matching TRBD1. The specimen was peripheral blood. In DNA, the CDR3 is TGTGCCAGCTCAGCGGGACAGATGAACACTGAAGCTTTCTTT. Amino acids: CASSAGQMNTEAFF. Supplemented by reference TRBV18 and TRBJ1-1, the full variable domain reads NAGVMQNPRHLVRRRGQEARLRCSPMKGHSHVYWYRQLPEEGLKFMVYLQKENIIDESGMPKERFSAEFPKEGPSILRIQQVVRGDSAAYFCASSAGQMNTEAFFGQGTRLTVV.